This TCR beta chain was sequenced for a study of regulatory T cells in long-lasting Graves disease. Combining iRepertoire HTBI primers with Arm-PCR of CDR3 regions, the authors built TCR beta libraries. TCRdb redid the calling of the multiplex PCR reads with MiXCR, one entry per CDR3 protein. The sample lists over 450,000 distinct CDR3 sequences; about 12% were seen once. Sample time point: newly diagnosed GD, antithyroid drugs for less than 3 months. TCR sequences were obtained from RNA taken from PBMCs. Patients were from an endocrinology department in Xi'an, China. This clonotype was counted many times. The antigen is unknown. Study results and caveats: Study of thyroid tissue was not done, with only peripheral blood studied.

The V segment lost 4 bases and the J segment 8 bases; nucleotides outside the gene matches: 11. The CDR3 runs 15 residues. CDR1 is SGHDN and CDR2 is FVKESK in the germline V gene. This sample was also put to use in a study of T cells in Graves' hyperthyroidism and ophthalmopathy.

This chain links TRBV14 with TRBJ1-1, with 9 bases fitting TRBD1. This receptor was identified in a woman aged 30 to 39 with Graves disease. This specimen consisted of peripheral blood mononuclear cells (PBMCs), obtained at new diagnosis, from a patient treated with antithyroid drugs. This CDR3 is CASSPIGTGSPEAFF. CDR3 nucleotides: TGTGCCAGCAGCCCCATCGGGACAGGGTCCCCCGAAGCTTTCTTT.